This TCR beta chain was obtained from a study of tumor and adjacent non-tumor tissue in lung cancer. Overall study: On average, productive TCRbeta reads reached about 4.4 million per sample. The study, taken as a whole, reports: Patients with more diverse tumor TCRs had worse survival.

The library came from three nested PCR rounds adapted from ARM-PCR protocols. TCRdb re-derived calls from the multiplex PCR reads in MiXCR, one entry per CDR3 protein. There are more than 90,000 distinct CDR3 sequences in the sample; about 66% occur only once, and around 19% lies in the top ten. No cell sorting was done before RNA was extracted from the tissue. The CDR3 spans 16 residues. Germline-derived CDR1 and CDR2 are SGHNT and YYREEE (reference sequence). A note on this clonotype: Its antigen is unknown. The junction does not match germline at one end; this may be a read error.

The chain employs TRBV5-4 and TRBJ2-2, with D perhaps being TRBD1 or TRBD2 (5 bases each). Sequencing was performed on lung tumor tissue. The TCR originated in a man in his fifties or sixties with non-small cell lung cancer. The CDR3 DNA is TGTGCCAGCAGCCTAGGGGCACTCGCGAACACCGGGGAGCTTTTTTTT. Its protein product is CASSLGALANTGELFF.